The 27 T cell receptor beta chains below were found in one sample sequenced in a study of blood T cell repertoires in COVID-19 (dated by TCRdb to about 2020). To prepare the library, the immunoSEQ multiplex PCR assay was applied. Not all clones reach the TCRdb copy of this immuneACCESS table, which keeps in-frame sequences only. Checked studies attribute under half of the gap to unresolved V genes and leave the rest unexplained. The sample yields a few hundred thousand clones; 88% were counted once. The ten largest make up roughly 12% of the sample. The sequencing input was peripheral blood. The receptors here all came from a woman aged 45-65 years with COVID-19, enrolled during active disease.

This rearrangement joins TRBV5-4 to TRBJ2-2, with a weak D call TRBD1 (5 bases). Germline V gives CDR1 SGHNT, CDR2 YYREEE (reference sequence). The length of the CDR3 is 16 residues. The germline V and J ends were trimmed by 6 bases and 2 bases, with 17 bases remaining between them. The CDR3 sequence: CASKEAGPINTGELFF. CDR3 in DNA: TGTGCCAGCAAAGAGGCAGGGCCGATTAACACCGGGGAGCTGTTTTTT. Filled out from reference TRBV5-4 and TRBJ2-2, the complete variable domain reads ETGVTQSPTHLIKTRGQQVTLRCSSQSGHNTVSWYQQALGQGPQFIFQYYREEENGRGNFPPRFSGLQFPNYSSELNVNALELDDSALYLCASKEAGPINTGELFFGEGSRLTVL.

The chain couples TRBV7-8 to TRBJ1-5; D remains ambiguous. The CDR3 has 13 residues. V lost 5 bases and J 10 bases, leaving 15 bases between the germline ends. Germline values: CDR1 SGHVS, CDR2 FQNEAQ. CDR3 nucleotides: TGTGCCAGCAGCAAGGGAGCCCGACGCCCCCAGCATTTT. Amino acids: CASSKGARRPQHF.

The genes are TRBV28 and TRBJ1-6; perhaps TRBD1 as D (6 bases). This CDR3 spans 14 amino acids. V lost 4 bases and J lost 10, with 14 bases in between. CDR1 and CDR2 (germline): MDHEN, SYDVKM. CDR3 loop: CASSWGGARSPLHF. CDR3 bases: TGTGCCAGCAGTTGGGGGGGGGCAAGGTCACCCCTCCACTTT.

This clone appeared a single time. The V and J genes are TRBV28 and TRBJ1-1; 8 bases map to TRBD1. The CDR3 length is 15 residues. CDR1 and CDR2 from the germline V gene are MDHEN and SYDVKM. Trimming cost V 5 bases and J 3 bases; bases outside gene matches: 8. CDR3 protein: CASSLPTGGDTEAFF. CDR3 nucleotide sequence: TGTGCCAGCAGTCTACCCACAGGGGGGGACACTGAAGCTTTCTTT. The entire variable domain, with the rest obtained from reference TRBV28 and TRBJ1-1, is as follows: DVKVTQSSRYLVKRTGEKVFLECVQDMDHENMFWYRQDPGLGLRLIYFSYDVKMKEKGDIPEGYSVSREKKERFSLILESASTNQTSMYLCASSLPTGGDTEAFFGQGTRLTVV.

The gene calls are TRBV7-2 and TRBJ2-2, with 8 positions matching TRBD2. Trimming removed 1 base from V and 5 bases from J; junction bases left unmatched: 6. The CDR3 contains 16 residues. Germline CDR1 and CDR2: SGHTA and FQGNSA. CDR3 amino acids: CASSLVAGGLTGELFF. CDR3 DNA sequence: TGTGCCAGCAGCTTAGTTGCGGGGGGTCTGACCGGGGAGCTGTTTTTT.

The chain carries TRBV30 and TRBJ2-4; D possibly corresponds to TRBD2 (5 bases). The CDR3 extends over 13 amino acids. V lost 2 bases and J lost 6, with 11 bases in between. Germline V lookup: CDR1 GTSNPN, CDR2 SVGIG (reference sequence). As DNA, the CDR3 is TGTGCCTGGAGTATGGACTTTTTAAACATTCAGTACTTC. Protein: CAWSMDFLNIQYF.

The gene calls are TRBV29-1 and TRBJ1-2; D may be TRBD1 (5 bases). This CDR3 is 11 amino acids long. Germline V gene sequence: CDR1 SQVTM, CDR2 ANQGSEA. The V end was cut by 4 bases, the J end by 7 bases, with 10 bases between. The CDR3 sequence: CSVVGASGYTF. The CDR3 DNA follows: TGCAGCGTTGTAGGGGCTAGTGGCTACACCTTC.

The chain carries TRBV7-2 and TRBJ2-5; 9 bases are a match to TRBD1. With V trimmed by 5 bases and J by 3 bases, 10 bases remained unmatched. CDR3 size: 16 residues. Germline V gives CDR1 SGHTA, CDR2 FQGNSA. CDR3 nucleotide sequence: TGTGCCAGCAGCCCTCTGGGGGGACAGGGAGAAGAGACCCAGTACTTC. Translated, it gives CASSPLGGQGEETQYF.

The chain combines TRBV2 with TRBJ1-2, with D possibly matching TRBD1 (6 bases). Trimming stripped 10 bases from V and 5 bases from J, with 14 bases between. Germline values: CDR1 SNHLY, CDR2 FYNNEI. The CDR3 covers 12 residues. CDR3: CAIGQQYYGYTF. The CDR3 DNA reads as TGTGCCATCGGACAGCAATATTATGGCTACACCTTC.

The rearrangement joins TRBV27 to TRBJ2-1, with TRBD1 as a possible D gene (6 bases). V was clipped by 4 bases and J by 2 bases, with 15 bases between them. The CDR3 has 16 residues. Germline CDR1 reads MNHEY; CDR2 reads SMNVEV (reference sequence). In nucleotides, the CDR3 is TGTGCCAGCAGTTCCAACACAGGGACCGCCTACAATGAGCAGTTCTTC. Translated: CASSSNTGTAYNEQFF.

This chain links TRBV24-1 with TRBJ1-5; 8 bases are a match to TRBD1. Germline V gives CDR1 KGHDR, CDR2 SFDVKD. After removal of 4 bases from V and 7 bases from J, the junction contained 5 bases not matched to a gene. The CDR3 spans 14 residues. The CDR3 sequence: CATSDRTGFQPQHF. The CDR3 nucleotides read TGTGCCACCAGTGACCGGACAGGGTTCCAGCCCCAGCATTTT.

This rearrangement joins TRBV30 to TRBJ2-7, with unresolved D. Germline V gene sequence: CDR1 GTSNPN, CDR2 SVGIG (reference sequence). This CDR3 is built from 12 residues. The V gene lost 3 bases and the J gene lost 2 bases, with 8 bases spanning the gap. The CDR3 sequence is CAWSTDTYEQYF. The DNA of the CDR3 is TGTGCCTGGAGCACCGACACCTACGAGCAGTACTTC.

The V gene is TRBV30, the J gene TRBJ1-3; perhaps TRBD1 as D (5 bases). V lost 8 bases and J lost 0, with 17 bases in between. The CDR3 contains 15 residues. CDR1 and CDR2 from the germline V gene are GTSNPN and SVGIG (reference sequence). As DNA, the CDR3 is TGTGCCAGGGGAAGTTCAAAGAGCTCTGGAAACACCATATATTTT. It codes for CARGSSKSSGNTIYF.

The chain joins TRBV4-2 to TRBJ1-3, with TRBD1 as a possible D gene (5 bases). V was pared by 4 bases and J by 0 bases, with 13 bases between. Germline assignment: CDR1 LGHNA and CDR2 YNFKEQ. This CDR3 spans 16 amino acids. The CDR3: CASSREKTVSGNTIYF. The CDR3 DNA is TGTGCCAGCAGCCGGGAAAAGACAGTCTCTGGAAACACCATATATTTT.

The V and J genes are TRBV19 and TRBJ1-2; 7 bases match TRBD1. CDR1 is LNHDA and CDR2 is SQIVND in the germline V gene (reference sequence). The junction had 7 bases not matched to a gene; V was cut back by 5 bases and J by 4 bases. This CDR3 has 14 residues. Written as DNA, the CDR3 is TGTGCCAGTAGTGAGGCAGGGGGTATCTATGGCTACACCTTC. The encoded protein is CASSEAGGIYGYTF.

V usage is TRBV2 and J usage is TRBJ2-7, with D perhaps TRBD2 (5 bases). CDR1 is SNHLY, CDR2 FYNNEI, per germline. The CDR3 length is 13 residues. V lost 8 bases and J 1 base, leaving 12 bases between the germline ends. The CDR3 coding sequence is TGTGCCAGCTCGCAGAGGAGGTCCTACGAGCAGTACTTC. Translation: CASSQRRSYEQYF.

The J gene is TRBJ2-2, the V gene TRBV4-1; 8 positions agree with TRBD1. Germline CDR1 and CDR2: MGHRA and YSYEKL. This CDR3 contains 15 residues. The V gene end was trimmed by 4 bases and the J gene end by 4 bases; junction bases not matched to a gene: 5. CDR3 region: CASSLGQGVTGELFF. CDR3 DNA: TGCGCCAGCAGCCTCGGACAGGGAGTCACCGGGGAGCTGTTTTTT.

The chain couples TRBV24-1 to TRBJ2-1; TRBD2 agrees at 7 bases. CDR3 length: 18 amino acids. Per the germline V gene, CDR1 is KGHDR and CDR2 is SFDVKD. V was clipped by 4 bases and J by 7 bases; unmatched bases: 18. The CDR3 DNA follows: TGTGCCACCAGTGACCCTTCGACTAGCTCGGTCCTATTAAATGAGCAGTTCTTC. Translation gives CATSDPSTSSVLLNEQFF.

The rearrangement links TRBV3-1 (or the pseudogene TRBV3-2) to TRBJ2-7; 10 bases are a match to TRBD2. V trimming: 3 bases; J trimming: 7 bases; junction bases outside the gene matches: 18. Per the germline V gene, CDR1 is LGHDT and CDR2 is YNNKEL (reference sequence). The CDR3 is 18 residues long. CDR3 residues: CASSHLGVAGGPTGEQYF. The CDR3 coding sequence is TGTGCCAGCAGCCACCTGGGGGTAGCGGGGGGCCCTACGGGGGAGCAGTACTTC.

The chain carries TRBV2 and TRBJ2-2; 13 nucleotides agree with TRBD2. The germline gives CDR1 SNHLY, CDR2 FYNNEI. The CDR3 length is 18 residues. V shed 6 bases, J shed 3 bases, and the junction held 10 bases outside the gene matches. The CDR3 is CASRPLAGGLFDTGELFF. The DNA for the CDR3 is TGTGCCAGCAGACCACTAGCGGGGGGGCTATTTGACACCGGGGAGCTGTTTTTT.

The chain uses TRBV11-3 and TRBJ1-1; tentatively, D is TRBD1 (6 bases). The CDR3 runs 17 residues. Germline CDR1 reads SGHNT; CDR2 reads YENEEA. The ends were cut back, 4 bases at V and 1 base at J, with 19 bases in the middle. CDR3 sequence reads: CASSSSADSGGNTEAFF. As DNA, the CDR3 is TGTGCCAGCAGCTCGTCGGCGGACAGCGGTGGGAACACTGAAGCTTTCTTT.

The chain combines TRBV4-1 with TRBJ2-1, with 7 bases that match TRBD1. CDR3 size: 15 residues. The trim removed 0 bases at V and 5 bases at J, leaving 4 bases unmatched. Germline CDR1 is MGHRA and CDR2 is YSYEKL. The DNA of the CDR3 is TGCGCCAGCAGCCAAGACCGGACAGGCGACAATGAGCAGTTCTTC. Translation gives CASSQDRTGDNEQFF.

The gene calls are TRBV4-1 and TRBJ1-4; the D gene is possibly TRBD1 (5 bases). The V end was cut by 6 bases, the J end by 8 bases, with 13 bases between. Looked up from germline, CDR1 is MGHRA and CDR2 is YSYEKL. This CDR3 region has 13 residues. In DNA, the CDR3 is TGCGCCAGCAGGGGCCCATCAGGGGAAAAACTGTTTTTT. Protein product: CASRGPSGEKLFF.

This chain's CDR3 is CASSTFGVLRGYTF. The CDR3 nucleotides are TGTGCCAGCAGCACGTTCGGGGTACTGCGGGGCTACACCTTC. The chain combines TRBV9 with TRBJ1-2; D remains unclear. Trimming took off 4 bases at V and 8 bases at J, with 18 bases between the two ends. CDR1 and CDR2 (germline): SGDLS, YYNGEE. This CDR3 comprises 14 residues.

The chain is built from TRBV19 and TRBJ1-2; no firm D call. Between the trimmed V and J ends, which lost 6 bases and 3 bases, there was a span of 17 bases. The CDR3 loop spans 15 amino acids. The germline V gene encodes CDR1 LNHDA and CDR2 SQIVND (reference sequence). CDR3 DNA: TGTGCCAGTAGGAACCTGGGCAGGTTGGACTATGGCTACACCTTC. Its protein is CASRNLGRLDYGYTF.

This chain uses TRBV6-1 with TRBJ2-4; TRBD1 is a possible D gene (5 bases). The germline gives CDR1 MNHNS, CDR2 SASEGT. This CDR3 has 16 amino acids. V was cut by 4 bases and J by 1 base, with 14 bases left in between. CDR3 protein: CASSATHTGAKNIQYF. CDR3 bases: TGTGCCAGCAGTGCGACACATACAGGTGCCAAAAACATTCAGTACTTC.

This chain joins TRBV7-8 and TRBJ1-3, with D tentatively TRBD1 (6 bases). The V gene's germline CDR1 is SGHVS and CDR2 FQNEAQ. This CDR3 comprises 16 residues. Deletions cut 5 bases from V and 2 bases from J, with 16 bases between. DNA for the CDR3: TGTGCCAGCAGCCAATACCTGGGGGCGGCTGGAAACACCATATATTTT. Protein product: CASSQYLGAAGNTIYF.